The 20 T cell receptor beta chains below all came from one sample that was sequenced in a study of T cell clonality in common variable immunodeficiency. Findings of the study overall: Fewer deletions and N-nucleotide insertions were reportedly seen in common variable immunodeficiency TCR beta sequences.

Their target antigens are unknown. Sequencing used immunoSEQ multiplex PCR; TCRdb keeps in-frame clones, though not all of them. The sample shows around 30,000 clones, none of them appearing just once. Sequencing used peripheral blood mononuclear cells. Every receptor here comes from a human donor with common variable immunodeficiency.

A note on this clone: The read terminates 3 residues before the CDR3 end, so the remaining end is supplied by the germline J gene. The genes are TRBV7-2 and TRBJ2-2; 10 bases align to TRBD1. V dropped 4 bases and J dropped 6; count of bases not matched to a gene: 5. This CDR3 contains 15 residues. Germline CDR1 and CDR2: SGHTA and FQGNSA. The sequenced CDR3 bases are TGTGCCAGCAGCTCAGGGACAGGGGAGTCCGGGGAG. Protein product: CASSSGTGESGE. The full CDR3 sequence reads CASSSGTGESGELFF.

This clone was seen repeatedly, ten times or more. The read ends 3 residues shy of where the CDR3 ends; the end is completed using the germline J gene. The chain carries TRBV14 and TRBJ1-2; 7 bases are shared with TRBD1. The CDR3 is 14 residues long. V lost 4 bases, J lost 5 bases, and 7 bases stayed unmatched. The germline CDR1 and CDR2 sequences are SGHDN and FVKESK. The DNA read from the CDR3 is TGTGCCAGCAGCCCTTGGGACAGAAGTTATGGC. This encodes CASSPWDRSYG. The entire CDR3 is CASSPWDRSYGYTF. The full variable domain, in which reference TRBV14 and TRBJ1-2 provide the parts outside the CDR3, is EAGVTQFPSHSVIEKGQTVTLRCDPISGHDNLYWYRRVMGKEIKFLLHFVKESKQDESGMPNNRFLAERTGGTYSTLKVQPAELEDSGVYFCASSPWDRSYGYTFGSGTRLTVV.

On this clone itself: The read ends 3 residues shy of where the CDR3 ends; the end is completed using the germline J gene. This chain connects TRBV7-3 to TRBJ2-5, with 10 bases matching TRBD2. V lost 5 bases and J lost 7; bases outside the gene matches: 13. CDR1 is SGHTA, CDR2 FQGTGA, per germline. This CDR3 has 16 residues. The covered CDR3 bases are TGTGCCAGCAGCCCGAGGGGAGCGGGAGGGCCGGCGACC. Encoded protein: CASSPRGAGGPAT. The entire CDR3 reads CASSPRGAGGPATQYF.

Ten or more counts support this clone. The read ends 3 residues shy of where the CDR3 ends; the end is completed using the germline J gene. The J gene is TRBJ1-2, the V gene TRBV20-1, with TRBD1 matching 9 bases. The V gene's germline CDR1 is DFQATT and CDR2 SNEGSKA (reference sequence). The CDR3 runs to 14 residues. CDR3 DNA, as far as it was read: TGCAGTACCAAGGGACAGGGCAATCAGTGGGGC. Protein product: CSTKGQGNQWG. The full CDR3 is CSTKGQGNQWGYTF.

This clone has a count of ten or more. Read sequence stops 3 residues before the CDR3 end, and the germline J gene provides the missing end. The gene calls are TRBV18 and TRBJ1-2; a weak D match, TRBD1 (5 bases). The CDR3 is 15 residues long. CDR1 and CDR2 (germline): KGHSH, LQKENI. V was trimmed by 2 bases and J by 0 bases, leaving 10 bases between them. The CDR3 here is CASSPETDPNYGYTF. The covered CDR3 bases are TGTGCCAGCTCACCAGAGACAGATCCTAACTATGGC. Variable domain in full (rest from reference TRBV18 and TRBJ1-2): NAGVMQNPRHLVRRRGQEARLRCSPMKGHSHVYWYRQLPEEGLKFMVYLQKENIIDESGMPKERFSAEFPKEGPSILRIQQVVRGDSAAYFCASSPETDPNYGYTFGSGTRLTVV.

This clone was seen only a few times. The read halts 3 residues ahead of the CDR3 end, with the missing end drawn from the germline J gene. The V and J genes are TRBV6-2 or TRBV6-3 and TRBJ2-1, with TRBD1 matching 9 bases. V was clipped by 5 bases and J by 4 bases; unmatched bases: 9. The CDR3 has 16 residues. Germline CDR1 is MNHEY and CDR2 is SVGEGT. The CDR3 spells CASSGHPGTGYNEQFF. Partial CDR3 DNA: TGTGCCAGCAGTGGTCACCCCGGGACAGGGTACAATGAG.

CDR3 in amino acids: CASSIPGQGMGGYTF. The CDR3 DNA, read in part, is TGTGCCAGTAGTATACCGGGACAGGGTATGGGTGGC. The chain employs TRBV19 and TRBJ1-2, with 9 bases fitting TRBD1. From the germline J gene comes the end of the CDR3, since the read stops 3 residues before it. This CDR3 is built from 15 residues. The V and J ends lost 2 bases and 7 bases, in that order; junction bases with no gene match: 8. Germline V gene sequence: CDR1 LNHDA, CDR2 SQIVND (reference sequence). The full variable domain, with the rest looked up from reference TRBV19 and TRBJ1-2, is DGGITQSPKYLFRKEGQNVTLSCEQNLNHDAMYWYRQDPGQGLRLIYYSQIVNDFQKGDIAEGYSVSREKKESFPLTVTSAQKNPTAFYLCASSIPGQGMGGYTFGSGTRLTVV.

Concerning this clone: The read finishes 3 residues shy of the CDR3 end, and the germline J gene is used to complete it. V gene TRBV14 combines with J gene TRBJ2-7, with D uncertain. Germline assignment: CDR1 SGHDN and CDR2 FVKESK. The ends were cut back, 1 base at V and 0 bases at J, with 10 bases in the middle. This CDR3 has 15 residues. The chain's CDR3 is CASSQGPTYSYEQYF. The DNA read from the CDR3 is TGTGCCAGCAGCCAAGGGCCGACTTACTCCTACGAG.

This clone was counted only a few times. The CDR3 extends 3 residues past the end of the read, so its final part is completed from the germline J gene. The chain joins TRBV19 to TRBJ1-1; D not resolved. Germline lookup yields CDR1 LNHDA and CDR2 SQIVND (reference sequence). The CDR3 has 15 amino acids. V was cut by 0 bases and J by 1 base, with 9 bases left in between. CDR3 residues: CASSIEGTQNTEAFF. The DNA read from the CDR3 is TGTGCCAGTAGTATAGAAGGCACCCAGAACACTGAA.

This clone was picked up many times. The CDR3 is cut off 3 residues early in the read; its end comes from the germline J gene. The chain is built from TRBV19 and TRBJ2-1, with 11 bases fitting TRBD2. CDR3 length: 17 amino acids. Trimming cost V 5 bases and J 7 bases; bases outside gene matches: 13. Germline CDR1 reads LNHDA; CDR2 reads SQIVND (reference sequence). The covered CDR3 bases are TGTGCCAGTAGTGCGGAGGGACTAGCGGACATTAATAATGAG. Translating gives CASSAEGLADINNE. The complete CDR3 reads CASSAEGLADINNEQFF.

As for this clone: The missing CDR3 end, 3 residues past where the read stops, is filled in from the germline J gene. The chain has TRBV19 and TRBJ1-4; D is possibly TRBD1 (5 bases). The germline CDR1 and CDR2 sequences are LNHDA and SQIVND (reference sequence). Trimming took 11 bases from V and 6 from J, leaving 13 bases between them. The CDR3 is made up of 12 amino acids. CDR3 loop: CAVQGYDEKLFF. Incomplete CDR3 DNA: TGTGCCGTGCAGGGATACGATGAAAAA. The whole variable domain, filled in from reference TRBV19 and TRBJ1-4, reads DGGITQSPKYLFRKEGQNVTLSCEQNLNHDAMYWYRQDPGQGLRLIYYSQIVNDFQKGDIAEGYSVSREKKESFPLTVTSAQKNPTAFYLCAVQGYDEKLFFGSGTQLSVL.

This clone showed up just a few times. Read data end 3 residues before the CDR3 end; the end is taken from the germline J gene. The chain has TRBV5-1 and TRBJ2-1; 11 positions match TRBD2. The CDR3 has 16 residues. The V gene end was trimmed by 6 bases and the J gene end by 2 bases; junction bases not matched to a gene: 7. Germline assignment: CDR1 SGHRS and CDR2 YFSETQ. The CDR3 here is CASKLAGDPTYNEQFF. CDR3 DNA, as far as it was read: TGCGCCAGCAAACTAGCGGGGGACCCTACCTACAATGAG.

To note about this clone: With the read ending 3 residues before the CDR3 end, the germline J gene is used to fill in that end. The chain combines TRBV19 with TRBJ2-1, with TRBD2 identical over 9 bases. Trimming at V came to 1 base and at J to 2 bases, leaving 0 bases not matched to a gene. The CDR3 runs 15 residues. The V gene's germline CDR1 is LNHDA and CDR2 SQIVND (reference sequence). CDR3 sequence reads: CASSIGGRAYNEQFF. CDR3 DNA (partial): TGTGCCAGTAGTATAGGCGGGAGGGCCTACAATGAG.

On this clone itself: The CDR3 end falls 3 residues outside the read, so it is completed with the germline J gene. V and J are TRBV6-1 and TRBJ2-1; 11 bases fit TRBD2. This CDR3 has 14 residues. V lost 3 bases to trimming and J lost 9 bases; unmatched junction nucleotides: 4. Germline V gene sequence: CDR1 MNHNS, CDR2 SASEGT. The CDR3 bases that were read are TGTGCCAGCAGTGAGACTAGCGGGATTGGTGAG. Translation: CASSETSGIGE. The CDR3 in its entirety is CASSETSGIGEQFF.

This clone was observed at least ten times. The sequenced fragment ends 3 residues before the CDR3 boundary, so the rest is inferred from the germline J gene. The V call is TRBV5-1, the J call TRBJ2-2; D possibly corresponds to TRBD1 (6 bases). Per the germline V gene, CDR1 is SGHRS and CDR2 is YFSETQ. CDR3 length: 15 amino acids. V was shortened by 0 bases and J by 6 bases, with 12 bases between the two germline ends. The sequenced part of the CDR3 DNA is TGCGCCAGCAGCTTGGACAGGGTTGAGGCCGGGGAG. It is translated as CASSLDRVEAGE. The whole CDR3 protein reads CASSLDRVEAGELFF.

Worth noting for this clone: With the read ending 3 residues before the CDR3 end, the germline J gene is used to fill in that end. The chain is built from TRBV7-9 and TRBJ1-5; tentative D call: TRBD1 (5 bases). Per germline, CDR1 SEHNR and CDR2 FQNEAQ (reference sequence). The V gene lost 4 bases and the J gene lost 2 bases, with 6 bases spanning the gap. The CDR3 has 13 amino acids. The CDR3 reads CASSSTGNQPQHF. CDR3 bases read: TGTGCCAGCAGCTCGACAGGCAATCAGCCC.

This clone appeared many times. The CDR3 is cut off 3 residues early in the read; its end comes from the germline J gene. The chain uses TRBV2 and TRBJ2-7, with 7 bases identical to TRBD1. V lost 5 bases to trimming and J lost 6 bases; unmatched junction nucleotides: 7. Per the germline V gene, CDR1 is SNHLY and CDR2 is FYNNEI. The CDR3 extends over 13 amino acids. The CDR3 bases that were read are TGTGCCAGCAGTCCAAACAGGGGAAGCGAG. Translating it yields CASSPNRGSE. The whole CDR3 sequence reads CASSPNRGSEQYF.

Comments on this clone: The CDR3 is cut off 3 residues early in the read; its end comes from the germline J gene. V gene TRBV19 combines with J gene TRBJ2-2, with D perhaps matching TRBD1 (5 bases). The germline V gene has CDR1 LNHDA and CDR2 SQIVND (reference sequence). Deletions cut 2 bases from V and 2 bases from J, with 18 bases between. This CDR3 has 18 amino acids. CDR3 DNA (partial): TGTGCCAGTAGTATAAGGGGAACCGGAGTCACTAACACCGGGGAG. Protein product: CASSIRGTGVTNTGE. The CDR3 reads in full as CASSIRGTGVTNTGELFF.

This chain's CDR3 is CASQGTANDHEQYF. CDR3 bases read: TGCGCCAGCCAAGGGACAGCTAATGACCACGAG. V gene TRBV5-1 combines with J gene TRBJ2-7, with 7 bases that match TRBD1. The read ends 3 residues before the CDR3 terminus; that terminus is restored from the germline J gene. The germline CDR1 and CDR2 sequences are SGHRS and YFSETQ. The CDR3 is 14 residues long. V gave up 7 bases and J gave up 5 bases; unmatched junction bases: 12.

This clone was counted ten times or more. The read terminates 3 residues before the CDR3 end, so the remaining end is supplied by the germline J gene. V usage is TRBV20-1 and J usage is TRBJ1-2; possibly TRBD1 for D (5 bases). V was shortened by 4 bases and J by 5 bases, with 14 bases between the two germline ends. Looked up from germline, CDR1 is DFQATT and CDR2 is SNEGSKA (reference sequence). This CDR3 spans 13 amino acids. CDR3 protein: CSATLGGFYGYTF. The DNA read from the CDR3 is TGCAGTGCTACCTTGGGGGGATTTTATGGC.